The rows below give T cell receptor beta chains drawn from one sample of a study of T cells in Graves' hyperthyroidism and ophthalmopathy. TCRdb itself ran the multiplex PCR reads through MiXCR, one entry per CDR3 protein. This repertoire shows about 260,000 distinct CDR3 sequences, less than 30% found once; its top ten account for about a quarter. Input material: blood. The receptors shown here come from a man between 40 and 49 years old with Graves' hyperthyroidism that later progressed to Graves' ophthalmopathy. CDR3s include the opening cysteine and the closing phenylalanine or tryptophan. Each record gives: V gene, J gene, clone size, D gene, CDR3 protein, CDR3 DNA. A D gene is named only where the DNA matches it firmly. Rows may omit the clone size; those that give it use once, few, many or a size class.

>TRBV6-5|TRBJ1-1|many|.
CASSFWKQGAREAFF
TGTGCCAGCAGTTTTTGGAAACAGGGCGCGCGTGAAGCTTTCTTT
>TRBV25-1|TRBJ2-7|.|.
CASSEFSALSYEQYF
TGTGCCAGCAGTGAATTCAGTGCGTTATCCTACGAGCAGTACTTC
>TRBV5-5|TRBJ1-2|many|.
CASSFATGPQYGYTF
TGTGCCAGCAGCTTCGCGACGGGACCACAGTATGGCTACACCTTC
>TRBV6-5|TRBJ1-1|many|.
CASRPTLYTEAFF
TGTGCCAGCAGACCTACACTATACACTGAAGCTTTCTTT
>TRBV6-5|TRBJ2-7|.|.
CASISSGQFSYEQYF
TGTGCCAGCATTTCCTCAGGACAGTTCTCCTACGAGCAGTACTTC
>TRBV3-1|TRBJ2-2|many|.
CASSHQDRPPRELFF
TGTGCCAGCAGCCACCAGGACAGACCACCGAGGGAGCTGTTTTTT
>TRBV27|TRBJ2-7|many|.
CASKRSTYYEQYF
TGTGCCAGCAAGAGGTCTACTTACTACGAGCAGTACTTC
>TRBV27|TRBJ1-2|.|.
CASSPTSENYGYTF
TGTGCCAGCAGTCCCACGTCGGAGAACTATGGCTACACCTTC
>TRBV6-1|TRBJ1-6|.|.
CASSIGRFGNSPLHF
TGTGCCAGCAGTATAGGGCGGTTCGGGAATTCACCCCTCCACTTT
>TRBV6-2/TRBV6-3|TRBJ2-7|.|TRBD2
CASTPLAVLYEQYF
TGTGCCAGCACCCCACTAGCGGTTCTCTACGAGCAGTACTTC
>TRBV6-5|TRBJ2-7|.|.
CASSYLSLKGYEQYF
TGTGCCAGCAGTTACTTGTCGTTGAAGGGCTACGAGCAGTACTTC
>TRBV20-1|TRBJ1-5|many|TRBD1
CSARALLGQGESNQPQHF
TGCAGTGCTAGAGCCCTATTAGGACAGGGGGAGAGCAATCAGCCCCAGCATTTT
>TRBV29-1|TRBJ1-2|.|.
CSVETGRDTGGYTF
TGCAGCGTTGAAACGGGACGCGACACGGGGGGCTACACCTTC
>TRBV12-3/TRBV12-4|TRBJ1-2|.|.
CASSYGPADYGYTF
TGTGCCAGCAGTTACGGACCGGCGGACTATGGCTACACCTTC
>TRBV6-1|TRBJ1-1|.|.
CASSKARAATNTEAFF
TGTGCCAGCTCGAAAGCCAGGGCAGCCACGAACACTGAAGCTTTCTTT
>TRBV29-1|TRBJ2-7|many|.
CSVFFRGIRYEQYF
TGCAGCGTTTTTTTTCGGGGAATTCGGTACGAGCAGTACTTC
>TRBV19|TRBJ1-1|many|TRBD1
CASGDRGQNTEAFF
TGTGCCAGTGGGGACAGGGGGCAGAACACTGAAGCTTTCTTT
>TRBV7-3|TRBJ2-7|many|TRBD1
CASNSQQGAYEQYF
TGTGCCAGCAACTCTCAACAGGGGGCCTACGAGCAGTACTTC
>TRBV28|TRBJ1-2|.|TRBD1
CASGLTGSYGYTF
TGTGCCAGCGGCCTGACAGGGAGCTATGGCTACACCTTC
>TRBV10-3|TRBJ2-7|.|.
CAISGSGESYEQYF
TGTGCCATCAGTGGTAGCGGAGAGTCCTACGAGCAGTACTTC
>TRBV12-3/TRBV12-4|TRBJ1-3|many|.
CASSLGGDIRSGNTIYF
TGTGCCAGCAGTTTAGGGGGGGACATCCGCTCTGGAAACACCATATATTTT
>TRBV5-1|TRBJ1-6|many|TRBD1
CASSLQGQENSPLHF
TGCGCCAGCAGCCTGCAGGGACAGGAGAATTCACCCCTCCACTTT
>TRBV5-1|TRBJ1-1|.|TRBD1
CASSFTGGNEAFF
TGCGCCAGCAGCTTTACAGGGGGTAATGAAGCTTTCTTT
>TRBV4-1|TRBJ1-1|.|.
CASSLQVNTGAFF
TGCGCCAGCAGCCTCCAGGTGAACACTGGAGCTTTCTTT
>TRBV6-1|TRBJ1-1|.|.
CASIRSPGVDREAFF
TGTGCCAGCATTCGCTCGCCGGGAGTAGACCGTGAGGCTTTCTTT
>TRBV7-2|TRBJ2-2|many|.
CASSLDTGELFF
TGTGCCAGCAGCTTAGACACCGGGGAGCTGTTTTTT
>TRBV19|TRBJ1-1|.|.
CASTLGASNTEAFF
TGTGCCAGTACCCTCGGTGCGTCTAACACTGAAGCTTTCTTT
>TRBV27|TRBJ1-2|many|.
CASKALGDNYGYTF
TGTGCCAGCAAGGCTCTTGGGGACAACTATGGCTACACCTTC
>TRBV6-1|TRBJ1-1|once|.
CASIQDPNTEAFF
TGTGCCAGCATCCAGGACCCTAACACTGAAGCTTTCTTT
>TRBV6-2/TRBV6-3|TRBJ1-5|.|.
CASSPGLGPQHF
TGTGCCAGCAGTCCAGGACTGGGACCCCAGCATTTT
>TRBV7-3|TRBJ2-3|many|.
CASSIPDTDTQYF
TGTGCCAGCAGCATCCCAGACACAGATACGCAGTATTTT
>TRBV12-3/TRBV12-4|TRBJ2-7|.|.
CASSSDPGDEQYF
TGTGCCAGCAGTTCAGATCCAGGGGACGAGCAGTACTTC
>TRBV11-2|TRBJ2-2|many|TRBD1
CASAQTGGFGELFF
TGTGCCAGCGCCCAGACAGGGGGCTTCGGGGAGCTGTTTTTT
>TRBV13|TRBJ2-7|many|TRBD1
CASSPEDRVWEQYF
TGTGCCAGCAGCCCTGAGGACAGGGTGTGGGAGCAGTACTTC
>TRBV4-1|TRBJ2-5|many|TRBD2
CASSQERTSGGETQYF
TGCGCCAGCAGCCAAGAACGCACTAGCGGGGGAGAGACCCAGTACTTC
>TRBV6-1|TRBJ2-5|.|.
CASSEAVGRGVETQYF
TGTGCCAGCAGTGAAGCGGTGGGGAGGGGGGTGGAGACCCAGTACTTC
>TRBV12-3/TRBV12-4|TRBJ1-1|few|.
CASSLGGALNTEAFF
TGTGCCAGCAGTTTAGGCGGGGCCCTGAACACTGAAGCTTTCTTT
>TRBV12-3/TRBV12-4|TRBJ1-6|many|TRBD1
CASSVQGANNSPLHF
TGTGCCAGCAGTGTCCAGGGGGCGAATAATTCACCCCTCCACTTT
>TRBV7-9|TRBJ2-7|many|TRBD1
CASSFTGQGDYEQYF
TGTGCCAGCAGCTTCACCGGACAGGGGGACTACGAGCAGTACTTC
>TRBV12-3/TRBV12-4|TRBJ2-2|many|.
CASSESSTGELFF
TGTGCCAGTTCCGAGAGCTCCACCGGGGAGCTGTTTTTT
>TRBV14|TRBJ2-5|many|.
CASSQGGVALQETQYF
TGTGCCAGCAGCCAAGGGGGAGTAGCGCTTCAAGAGACCCAGTACTTC
>TRBV20-1|TRBJ2-7|many|TRBD2
CSATSGSKGNEQYF
TGCAGTGCCACGAGCGGGAGTAAGGGCAACGAGCAGTACTTC
>TRBV20-1|TRBJ2-7|.|.
CSARSNSYEQYF
TGCAGTGCTAGATCAAACTCCTACGAGCAGTACTTC
>TRBV20-1|TRBJ2-2|many|.
CSARGRRTGTSNTGELFF
TGCAGTGCTAGAGGACGCCGGACCGGGACAAGTAACACCGGGGAGCTGTTTTTT
>TRBV12-3/TRBV12-4|TRBJ2-7|few|.
CASRRRGRYEQYF
TGTGCCAGCCGCAGGAGGGGGCGTTACGAGCAGTACTTC
>TRBV12-3/TRBV12-4|TRBJ1-1|.|.
CASSLPQAPNTEAFF
TGTGCCAGCAGTTTACCACAGGCCCCGAACACTGAAGCTTTCTTT
>TRBV28|TRBJ2-7|many|.
CASSTGNDYEQYF
TGTGCCAGCAGTACCGGGAATGACTACGAGCAGTACTTC
>TRBV12-3/TRBV12-4|TRBJ2-7|many|TRBD2
CASTVKSPGDYSRGQQYF
TGTGCCAGCACCGTTAAGAGCCCGGGGGACTACTCCCGAGGGCAGCAGTACTTC
>TRBV12-3/TRBV12-4|TRBJ2-7|many|TRBD1
CATSQGDRHEQYF
TGTGCCACCTCGCAGGGGGACCGACACGAGCAGTACTTC
>TRBV2|TRBJ1-2|many|.
CAKVRSTGRTYGYTF
TGTGCCAAGGTTAGGTCCACTGGGCGTACATATGGCTACACCTTC
>TRBV7-8|TRBJ2-4|many|.
CASSLGLEELRNIQYF
TGTGCCAGCAGCTTGGGTTTAGAGGAGTTAAGGAACATTCAGTACTTC
>TRBV7-3|TRBJ2-5|many|.
CASSSDTQETQYF
TGTGCCAGCAGCTCAGACACACAAGAGACCCAGTACTTC
>TRBV18|TRBJ1-2|few|.
CASSPRQDTNGYTF
TGTGCCAGCTCACCAAGACAGGACACGAATGGCTACACCTTC
>TRBV6-2/TRBV6-3|TRBJ2-5|many|.
CASSRTSLQETQYF
TGTGCCAGCAGCCGAACTAGTCTCCAAGAGACCCAGTACTTC
>TRBV11-2|TRBJ1-1|.|.
CASSLDRGGHTEAFF
TGTGCCAGCAGCTTAGATCGGGGGGGGCACACTGAAGCTTTCTTT
>TRBV10-3|TRBJ2-5|.|.
CASSLGQGGTQYF
TGTGCCAGCAGTTTAGGTCAGGGGGGGACCCAGTACTTC
>TRBV4-1|TRBJ2-5|.|.
CASSQEGPSLGGETQYF
TGCGCCAGCAGCCAAGAGGGCCCCTCTCTAGGGGGGGAGACCCAGTACTTC
>TRBV20-1|TRBJ2-7|many|.
CSAKDTSYEQYF
TGCAGTGCAAAGGACACCTCCTACGAGCAGTACTTC
>TRBV12-3/TRBV12-4|TRBJ1-1|.|.
CASSFGRGGPQNTEAFF
TGTGCCAGCAGTTTCGGCAGGGGCGGTCCCCAGAACACTGAAGCTTTCTTT